Included here is one TCR beta chain sequence, with context. The data belong to a study of radiotherapy plus CTLA-4 blockade in lung cancer. Using immunoSEQ multiplex PCR, the repertoire was profiled, and TCRdb retains in-frame clones only, with some absent. The table lists around 56,000 clones, around 85% of them singletons. The germline gives CDR1 SEHNR, CDR2 FQNEAQ (reference sequence). The ends were cut back, 5 bases at V and 2 bases at J, with 12 bases in the middle. The CDR3 consists of 14 residues. The source is a human donor with non-small cell lung cancer who had a complete response to radiotherapy plus ipilimumab. The source material was peripheral blood, sampled from a patient treated with radiotherapy plus ipilimumab. V usage is TRBV7-9 and J usage is TRBJ1-2, with D possibly TRBD1 on 5 matching bases. The CDR3 here is CASSPDRRNYGYTF. The CDR3 coding sequence is TGTGCCAGCAGCCCTGACAGACGGAACTATGGCTACACCTTC. The whole variable domain, remainder taken from reference TRBV7-9 and TRBJ1-2, is DTGVSQNPRHKITKRGQNVTFRCDPISEHNRLYWYRQTLGQGPEFLTYFQNEAQLEKSRLLSDRFSAERPKGSFSTLEIQRTEQGDSAMYLCASSPDRRNYGYTFGSGTRLTVV.